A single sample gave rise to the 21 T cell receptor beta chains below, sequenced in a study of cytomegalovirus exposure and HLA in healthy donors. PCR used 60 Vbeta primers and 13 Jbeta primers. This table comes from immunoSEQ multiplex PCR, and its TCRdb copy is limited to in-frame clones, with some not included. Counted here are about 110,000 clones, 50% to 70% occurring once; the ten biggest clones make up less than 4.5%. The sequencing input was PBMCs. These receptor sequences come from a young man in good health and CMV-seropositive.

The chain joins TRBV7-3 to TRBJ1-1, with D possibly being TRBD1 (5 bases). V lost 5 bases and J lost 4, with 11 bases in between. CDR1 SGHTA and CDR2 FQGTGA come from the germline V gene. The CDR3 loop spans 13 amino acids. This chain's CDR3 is CASSPMGGTEAFF. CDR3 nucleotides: TGTGCCAGCAGCCCAATGGGGGGCACTGAAGCTTTCTTT.

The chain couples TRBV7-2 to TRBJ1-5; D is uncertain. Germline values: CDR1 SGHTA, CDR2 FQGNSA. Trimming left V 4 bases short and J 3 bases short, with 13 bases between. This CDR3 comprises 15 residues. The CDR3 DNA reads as TGTGCCAGCAGCTCCCAGAGAGGGAACAATCAGCCCCAGCATTTT. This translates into CASSSQRGNNQPQHF.

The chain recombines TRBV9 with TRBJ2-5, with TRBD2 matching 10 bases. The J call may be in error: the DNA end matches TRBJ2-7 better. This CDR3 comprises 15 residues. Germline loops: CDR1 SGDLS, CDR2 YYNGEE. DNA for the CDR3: TGTGCCAGCAGCGTAGAGTGGACTAGCGGTTACGAGCAGTACTTC. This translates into CASSVEWTSGYEQYF.

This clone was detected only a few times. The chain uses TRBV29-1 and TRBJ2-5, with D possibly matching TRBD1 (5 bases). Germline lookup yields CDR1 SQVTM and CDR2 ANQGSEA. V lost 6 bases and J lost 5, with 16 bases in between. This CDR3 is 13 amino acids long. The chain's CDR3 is CSVVTALRETQYF. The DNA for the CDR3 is TGCAGCGTCGTGACAGCTTTGCGGGAGACCCAGTACTTC. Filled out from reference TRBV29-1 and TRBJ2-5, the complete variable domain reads SAVISQKPSRDICQRGTSLTIQCQVDSQVTMMFWYRQQPGQSLTLIATANQGSEATYESGFVIDKFPISRPNLTFSTLTVSNMSPEDSSIYLCSVVTALRETQYFGPGTRLLVL.

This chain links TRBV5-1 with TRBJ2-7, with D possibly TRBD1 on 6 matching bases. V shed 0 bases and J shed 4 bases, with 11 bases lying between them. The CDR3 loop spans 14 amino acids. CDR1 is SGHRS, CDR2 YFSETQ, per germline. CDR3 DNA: TGCGCCAGCAGCTTGGGAGGGACATGGTACGAGCAGTACTTC. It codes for CASSLGGTWYEQYF.

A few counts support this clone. The CDR3 coding sequence is TGTGCCAGCACCCCAAGCATCACAGATACGCAGTATTTT. Protein product: CASTPSITDTQYF. The genes are TRBV18 and TRBJ2-3; D is undetermined. The CDR3 spans 13 residues. The V end was cut by 8 bases, the J end by 2 bases, with 11 bases between. Germline V CDR1 and CDR2: KGHSH, LQKENI.

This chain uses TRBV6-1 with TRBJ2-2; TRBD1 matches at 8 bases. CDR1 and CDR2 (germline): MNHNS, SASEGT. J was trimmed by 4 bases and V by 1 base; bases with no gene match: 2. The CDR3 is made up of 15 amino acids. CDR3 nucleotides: TGTGCCAGCAGTGAAGGGACAGGGAGCACCGGGGAGCTGTTTTTT. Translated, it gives CASSEGTGSTGELFF.

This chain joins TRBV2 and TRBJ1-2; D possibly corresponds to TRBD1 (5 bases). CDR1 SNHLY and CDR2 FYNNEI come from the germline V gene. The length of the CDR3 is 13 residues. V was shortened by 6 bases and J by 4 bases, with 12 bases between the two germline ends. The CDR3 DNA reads TGTGCCAGCAGGGGGGGACGGTTCTATGGCTACACCTTC. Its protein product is CASRGGRFYGYTF.

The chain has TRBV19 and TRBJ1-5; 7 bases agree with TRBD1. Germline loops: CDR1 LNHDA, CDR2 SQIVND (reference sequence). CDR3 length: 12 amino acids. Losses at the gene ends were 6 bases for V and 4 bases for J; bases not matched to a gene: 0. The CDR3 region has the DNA TGTGCCAGTAGCAGGGGGAATCAGCCCCAGCATTTT. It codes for CASSRGNQPQHF.

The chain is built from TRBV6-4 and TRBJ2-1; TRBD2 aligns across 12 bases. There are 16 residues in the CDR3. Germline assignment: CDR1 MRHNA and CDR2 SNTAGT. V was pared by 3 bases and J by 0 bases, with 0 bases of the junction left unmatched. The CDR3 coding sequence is TGTGCCAGCAGTGAGACTAGCGGGAGCTCCTACAATGAGCAGTTCTTC. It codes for CASSETSGSSYNEQFF.

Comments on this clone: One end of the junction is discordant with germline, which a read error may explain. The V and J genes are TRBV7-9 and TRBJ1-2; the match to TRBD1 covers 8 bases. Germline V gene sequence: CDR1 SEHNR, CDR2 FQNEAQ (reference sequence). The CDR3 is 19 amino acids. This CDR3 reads CSSSASFRRLQGENYGYTF. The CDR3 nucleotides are TGTTCCAGCAGCGCGTCGTTTCGGCGGCTACAGGGGGAGAACTATGGCTACACCTTC.

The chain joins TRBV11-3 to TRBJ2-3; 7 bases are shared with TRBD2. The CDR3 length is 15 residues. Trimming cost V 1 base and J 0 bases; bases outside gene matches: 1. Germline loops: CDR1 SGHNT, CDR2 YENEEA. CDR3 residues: CASSLVLASTDTQYF. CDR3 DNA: TGTGCCAGCAGCTTAGTACTAGCGAGCACAGATACGCAGTATTTT.

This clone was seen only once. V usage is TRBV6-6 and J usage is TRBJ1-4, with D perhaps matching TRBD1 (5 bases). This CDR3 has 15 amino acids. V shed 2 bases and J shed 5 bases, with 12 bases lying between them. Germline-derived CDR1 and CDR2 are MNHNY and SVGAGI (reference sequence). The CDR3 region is CASSYPSTGNEKLFF. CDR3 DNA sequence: TGTGCCAGCAGTTACCCATCTACAGGAAATGAAAAACTGTTTTTT.

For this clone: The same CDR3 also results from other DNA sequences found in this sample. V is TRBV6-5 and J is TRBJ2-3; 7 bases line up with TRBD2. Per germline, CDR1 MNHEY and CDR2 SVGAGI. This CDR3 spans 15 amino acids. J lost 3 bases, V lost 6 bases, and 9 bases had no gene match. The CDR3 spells CASSLRGEGTDTQYF. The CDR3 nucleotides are TGTGCCAGCAGCCTCCGCGGGGAGGGGACAGATACGCAGTATTTT.

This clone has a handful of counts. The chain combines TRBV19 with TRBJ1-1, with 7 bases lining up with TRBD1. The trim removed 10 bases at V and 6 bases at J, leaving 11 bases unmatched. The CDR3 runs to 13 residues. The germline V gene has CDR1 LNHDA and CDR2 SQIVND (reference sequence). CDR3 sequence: CATQQGRLSEAFF. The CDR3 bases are TGTGCCACCCAACAGGGGCGTCTTTCTGAAGCTTTCTTT.

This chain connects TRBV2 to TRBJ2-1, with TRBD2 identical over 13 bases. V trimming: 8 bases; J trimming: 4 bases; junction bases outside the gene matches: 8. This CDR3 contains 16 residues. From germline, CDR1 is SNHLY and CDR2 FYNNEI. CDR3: CASGPGLAGSYNEQFF. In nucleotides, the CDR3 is TGTGCCAGCGGACCGGGACTAGCGGGGAGTTACAATGAGCAGTTCTTC.

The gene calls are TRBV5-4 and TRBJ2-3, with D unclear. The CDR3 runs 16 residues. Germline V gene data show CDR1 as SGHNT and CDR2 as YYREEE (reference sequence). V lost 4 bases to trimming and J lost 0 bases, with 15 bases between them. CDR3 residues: CASSPAKSASTDTQYF. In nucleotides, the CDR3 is TGTGCCAGCAGCCCCGCTAAAAGCGCTAGCACAGATACGCAGTATTTT.

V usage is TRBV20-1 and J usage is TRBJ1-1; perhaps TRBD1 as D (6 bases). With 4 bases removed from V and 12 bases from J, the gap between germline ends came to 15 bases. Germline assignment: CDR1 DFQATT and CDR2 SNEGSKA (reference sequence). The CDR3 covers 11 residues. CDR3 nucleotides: TGCAGTGCTATTAGGACAGTCTACCCTTTCTTT. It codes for CSAIRTVYPFF.

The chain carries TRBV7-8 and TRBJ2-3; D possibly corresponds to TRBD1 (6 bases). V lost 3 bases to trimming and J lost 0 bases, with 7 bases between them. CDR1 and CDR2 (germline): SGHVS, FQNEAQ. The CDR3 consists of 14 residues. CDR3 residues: CASSFTGSTDTQYF. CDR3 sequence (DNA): TGTGCCAGCAGCTTCACAGGGAGCACAGATACGCAGTATTTT. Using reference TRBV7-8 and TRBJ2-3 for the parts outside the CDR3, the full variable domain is GAGVSQSPRYKVAKRGQDVALRCDPISGHVSLFWYQQALGQGPEFLTYFQNEAQLDKSGLPSDRFFAERPEGSVSTLKIQRTQQEDSAVYLCASSFTGSTDTQYFGPGTRLTVL.

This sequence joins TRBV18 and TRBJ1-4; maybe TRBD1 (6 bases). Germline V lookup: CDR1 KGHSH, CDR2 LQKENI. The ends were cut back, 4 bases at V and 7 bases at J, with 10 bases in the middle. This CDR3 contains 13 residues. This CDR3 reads CASSQKTGEKLFF. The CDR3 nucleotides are TGTGCCAGCTCACAAAAGACAGGTGAAAAACTGTTTTTT.

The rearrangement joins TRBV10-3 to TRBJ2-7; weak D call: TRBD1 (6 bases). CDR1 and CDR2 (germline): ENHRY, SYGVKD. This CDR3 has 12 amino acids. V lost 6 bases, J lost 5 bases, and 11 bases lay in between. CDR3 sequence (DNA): TGTGCCATCAGGACAGGCAACCACGAGCAGTACTTC. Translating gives CAIRTGNHEQYF.